This T cell receptor (beta chain) was found in a study of CD4 T cells in relation to SARS-CoV-2 and coronaviruses. Study findings and constraints: Approximately 65% of donors had memory CD4+ clonotypes crossrecognizing SARS-CoV-2 and common cold coronavirus spike.

V was cut by 3 bases and J by 0 bases, with 14 bases left in between. Germline CDR1 is SEHNR and CDR2 is FQNEAQ (reference sequence). The CDR3 is made up of 16 amino acids. With regard to this clone: No antigen is known for it.

Data came from immunoSEQ multiplex PCR; TCRdb stores just in-frame clones and leaves some out. Here the sample spans around 16,000 clones, 70% to 85% being singletons. CD4+ T cells from unexposed donors were obtained before the COVID-19 pandemic (2011-2018). The cells were cultured for under twelve days before CD4+ T cells were isolated. The gene calls are TRBV7-9 and TRBJ1-2, with D possibly matching TRBD1 (5 bases). Sequencing was carried out using CD4+ T cells from PBMCs, cultured in vitro. This TCR came from a human donor in good health. The CDR3: CASSFEGPTANYGYTF. CDR3 bases: TGTGCCAGCAGCTTTGAGGGGCCCACAGCTAACTATGGCTACACCTTC.